The clone carrying this T cell receptor (beta chain) was picked up many times. Its cognate antigen is unknown. This record belongs to a study of Graves' ophthalmopathy and Graves' hyperthyroidism. General study findings and limits: Detected in blood as well were most expanded thyroid clonotypes with frequency above 0.001. The model reached roughly 71% sensitivity and 72.22% specificity for predicting ophthalmopathy progression.

The diagnosis combined clinical symptoms, thyroxine, TRAb, thyroid ultrasound and orbital computed tomography scans. Germline V gene lookup returns CDR1 LNHNV and CDR2 YYDKDF (reference sequence). The J segment lost 2 bases and the V segment lost 1 base, leaving 5 bases of the junction unmatched. The length of the CDR3 is 15 residues. The study amplified TCR beta CDR3 regions using RNA transcripts. The library came from an HTBI-primed first-round RT-PCR and a second-round multiplex PCR. Each CDR3 protein gets one entry after TCRdb re-called the multiplex PCR reads with MiXCR. The sample consists of about 210,000 distinct CDR3 sequences, 29% of them appearing once.

This chain links TRBV15 with TRBJ2-7; 7 nucleotides line up with TRBD1. Sequencing input: peripheral blood. This clonotype was obtained from a man aged 50 to 60 with Graves' ophthalmopathy. CDR3 sequence reads: CATSRGTGPTYEQYF. The CDR3 nucleotides read TGTGCCACCAGCAGAGGGACAGGACCCACCTACGAGCAGTACTTC.